This TCR beta chain was sequenced in a study of T cells after yellow fever vaccination. General study points: Weaker, the secondary response peaked sooner, at day 5 versus 15.

Template switching by 5'RACE produced TCR cDNA, adding a universal primer site and UMIs. MiXCR was run by TCRdb on the 5' RACE reads, yielding one entry per CDR3 protein. The data hold a few hundred thousand distinct CDR3 sequences, with approximately 19% observed a single time. The CDR3 consists of 13 residues. From germline, CDR1 is SGHRS and CDR2 YFSETQ. The V gene lost 8 bases and the J gene lost 3 bases, with 14 bases spanning the gap. To note about this clonotype: Its antigen is unidentified.

This clonotype was obtained from a man younger than 35 who received the YFV17D yellow fever vaccine. The sample here was PBMCs, taken before the yellow fever booster vaccination. The V call is TRBV5-1, the J call TRBJ2-5; a possible D gene is TRBD2 (6 bases). The CDR3: CASLRWGEETQYF. Written as DNA, the CDR3 is TGCGCCAGTTTGCGGTGGGGGGAAGAGACCCAGTACTTC. Looking up the rest from reference TRBV5-1 and TRBJ2-5 gives the full variable domain: KAGVTQTPRYLIKTRGQQVTLSCSPISGHRSVSWYQQTPGQGLQFLFEYFSETQRNKGNFPGRFSGRQFSNSRSEMNVSTLELGDSALYLCASLRWGEETQYFGPGTRLLVL.